The 24 T cell receptor beta chains reported below all come from one sample, sequenced in a study of vaccination and CD4 T cells after COVID-19. The Oncomine TCR Beta short-read assay was applied to DNA of cultured CD4+ T cells. TCRdb processed the PCR reads anew with MiXCR; each CDR3 protein has one entry. The table records approximately 25,000 distinct CDR3 sequences, over 25% of them present only once. Antigen specificity for these receptors is unknown. As to time point: late sampling 161 to 241 days after vaccination in a few convalescent patients. Noted treatment: roughly nine-day PBMC culture with coronavirus spike peptide pools or control peptides (ViraFEST assay). The sequences come from CD4+ T cells from blood, cultured in vitro, collected about 7 months after SARS-CoV-2 vaccination. All receptors derive from a human donor who had recovered from COVID-19.

The chain has TRBV18 and TRBJ2-7; a possible D gene is TRBD1 (6 bases). The CDR3 has 15 amino acids. With 2 bases removed from V and 0 bases from J, the gap between germline ends came to 11 bases. The germline V gene has CDR1 KGHSH and CDR2 LQKENI. The DNA of the CDR3 is TGTGCCAGCTCACCATCCAGGGGCGTCTCCTACGAGCAGTACTTC. Translation gives CASSPSRGVSYEQYF.

V and J are TRBV6-2 or TRBV6-3 and TRBJ1-2; D remains unclear. The V and J ends lost 5 bases and 1 base respectively, with 14 bases between them. CDR1 is MNHEY, CDR2 SVGEGT, per germline. CDR3 length: 15 amino acids. CDR3 residues: CASSDTVNNNYGYTF. CDR3 DNA: TGTGCCAGCAGTGATACTGTGAACAATAACTATGGCTACACCTTC.

The CDR3 coding sequence is TGCAGTGCTAGGGGTCCGGCCAACACAGATACGCAGTATTTT. Translation: CSARGPANTDTQYF. The rearrangement joins TRBV20-1 to TRBJ2-3; D is undetermined. Trimming took 3 bases from V and 2 from J, leaving 12 bases between them. The CDR3 has 14 amino acids. Germline CDR1 reads DFQATT; CDR2 reads SNEGSKA (reference sequence).

This chain links TRBV11-1 with TRBJ1-5; D is ambiguous. Trimming left V 5 bases short and J 4 bases short, with 18 bases between. The CDR3 covers 16 residues. The V gene's germline CDR1 is SGHAT and CDR2 FQDESV (reference sequence). The CDR3 coding sequence is TGTGCCAGCAGCCTAAGGTGTTTTCGGGCGAATCAGCCCCAGCATTTT. Amino acid sequence: CASSLRCFRANQPQHF.

The chain recombines TRBV6-1 with TRBJ1-5; 7 bases align to TRBD1. Germline CDR1 is MNHNS and CDR2 is SASEGT. V lost 4 bases and J lost 7; bases outside the gene matches: 10. CDR3 length equals 15 residues. Written as DNA, the CDR3 is TGTGCCAGCAGTGTTCTCCACAGGGGAGGACAGCCCCAGCATTTT. Protein: CASSVLHRGGQPQHF.

This clonotype has more than one count but fewer than ten. The V gene is TRBV27, the J gene TRBJ2-7; 10 bases align to TRBD2. V dropped 6 bases and J dropped 6; count of bases not matched to a gene: 8. The CDR3 covers 14 residues. Per the germline V gene, CDR1 is MNHEY and CDR2 is SMNVEV (reference sequence). The CDR3 region is CASRLAGVPSEQYF. DNA for the CDR3: TGTGCCAGCAGGCTAGCGGGAGTCCCCAGCGAGCAGTACTTC.

The chain joins TRBV20-1 to TRBJ2-6, with a weak D call TRBD1 (6 bases). The CDR3 consists of 17 residues. Trimming stripped 3 bases from V and 7 bases from J, with 22 bases between. The V gene's germline CDR1 is DFQATT and CDR2 SNEGSKA (reference sequence). CDR3 region: CSASLVRQSGAANVLTF. CDR3 bases: TGCAGTGCTAGTCTAGTAAGGCAATCAGGGGCCGCCAACGTCCTGACTTTC.

The chain joins TRBV4-1 to TRBJ2-1, with 16 bases matching TRBD2. Germline lookup yields CDR1 MGHRA and CDR2 YSYEKL. V gave up 4 bases and J gave up 2 bases; unmatched junction bases: 5. There are 18 residues in the CDR3. CDR3 in amino acids: CASSLGLAGGPAYNEQFF. CDR3 nucleotide sequence: TGCGCCAGCAGCCTGGGACTAGCGGGAGGGCCGGCCTACAATGAGCAGTTCTTC.

Comment on this clonotype: This clone may be a read error of a much larger clone one base away. The rearrangement uses TRBV15 and TRBJ2-5; TRBD2 matches at 7 bases. This CDR3 region has 15 residues. Germline lookup yields CDR1 LNHNV and CDR2 YYDKDF (reference sequence). CDR3 in DNA: TGTGCCACCAGCAGATTGGTGGGGGGGAAAGAGGCCCAGTACTTC. Protein sequence: CATSRLVGGKEAQYF.

The chain carries TRBV5-6 and TRBJ2-1, with 8 bases that match TRBD2. The length of the CDR3 is 15 residues. V shed 2 bases, J shed 5 bases, and the junction held 6 bases outside the gene matches. CDR1 and CDR2 (germline): SGHDT, YYEEEE. CDR3 sequence: CASSLILAENNEQFF. For the CDR3, the DNA is TGTGCCAGCAGCTTAATACTAGCGGAGAACAATGAGCAGTTCTTC.

Only a few counts were recorded for this clonotype. This sequence joins TRBV20-1 and TRBJ2-7; 8 bases fit TRBD2. The V gene's germline CDR1 is DFQATT and CDR2 SNEGSKA (reference sequence). V shed 6 bases, J shed 5 bases, and the junction held 12 bases outside the gene matches. CDR3 length equals 14 residues. CDR3 residues: CSAQGREGQNEQYF. The CDR3 DNA follows: TGCAGTGCGCAGGGCCGGGAGGGCCAAAACGAGCAGTACTTC.

This clonotype showed up just a few times. The chain recombines TRBV4-3 with TRBJ2-7; 7 nucleotides match TRBD1. The CDR3 has 14 amino acids. Looked up from germline, CDR1 is LGHNA and CDR2 is YSLEER. V trimming: 2 bases; J trimming: 5 bases; junction bases outside the gene matches: 6. The CDR3 reads CASSQSGTADEQYF. Here the CDR3 DNA reads TGCGCCAGCAGCCAATCCGGGACAGCCGACGAGCAGTACTTC.

The V and J genes are TRBV5-1 and TRBJ2-7; 11 bases agree with TRBD1. With V trimmed by 2 bases and J by 5 bases, 6 bases remained unmatched. Germline loops: CDR1 SGHRS, CDR2 YFSETQ. This CDR3 has 15 amino acids. The CDR3 DNA reads TGCGCCAGCAGCTTTGGACAGGGGGCTGTACACGAGCAGTACTTC. Protein: CASSFGQGAVHEQYF.

The chain joins TRBV7-9 to TRBJ2-2, with no clear D. Germline assignment: CDR1 SEHNR and CDR2 FQNEAQ (reference sequence). V shed 6 bases and J shed 5 bases, with 13 bases lying between them. The CDR3 length is 14 residues. CDR3 sequence reads: CASRNPGRTGELFF. In DNA, the CDR3 is TGTGCCAGCAGGAACCCGGGTAGGACCGGGGAGCTGTTTTTT.

The rearrangement uses TRBV4-2 and TRBJ2-1, with 7 bases identical to TRBD2. CDR1 and CDR2 (germline): LGHNA, YNFKEQ. V lost 7 bases, J lost 2 bases, and 11 bases stayed unmatched. This CDR3 comprises 16 residues. The CDR3 here is CASTLTTSVTYNEQFF. The CDR3 coding sequence is TGTGCCAGCACCCTGACAACTAGCGTGACCTACAATGAGCAGTTCTTC.

This clonotype was counted between two and nine times. V is TRBV7-8 and J is TRBJ2-6, with 9 bases identical to TRBD2. The germline CDR1 and CDR2 sequences are SGHVS and FQNEAQ. The CDR3 has 18 amino acids. V trimming: 5 bases; J trimming: 0 bases; junction bases outside the gene matches: 8. The CDR3: CASSPRTSVYSGANVLTF. CDR3 nucleotide sequence: TGTGCCAGCAGCCCACGGACTAGCGTTTACTCTGGGGCCAACGTCCTGACTTTC.

This clonotype was found many times. The rearrangement uses TRBV27 and TRBJ2-5; D is unclear. The CDR3 covers 13 residues. Trimming cost V 4 bases and J 7 bases, with 13 bases left between them. Germline V gene data show CDR1 as MNHEY and CDR2 as SMNVEV (reference sequence). The CDR3 here is CASSYSTDGTQYF. The DNA of the CDR3 is TGTGCCAGCAGTTACTCCACTGATGGGACCCAGTACTTC.

The V and J genes are TRBV27 and TRBJ2-3; D gene uncertain. The ends were cut back, 7 bases at V and 1 base at J, with 18 bases in the middle. The CDR3 length is 16 residues. Germline V CDR1 and CDR2: MNHEY, SMNVEV (reference sequence). CDR3 coding DNA: TGTGCCAGCAACCTAGGACGCACCGACGGCACAGATACGCAGTATTTT. Translated: CASNLGRTDGTDTQYF.

V and J are TRBV24-1 and TRBJ1-1; TRBD1 aligns across 8 bases. The trim removed 4 bases at V and 0 bases at J, leaving 3 bases unmatched. Germline values: CDR1 KGHDR, CDR2 SFDVKD. The CDR3 runs 15 residues. The chain's CDR3 is CATSEGQGLNTEAFF. DNA of the CDR3: TGTGCCACCAGTGAAGGACAGGGACTGAACACTGAAGCTTTCTTT.

This clonotype has just a few counts. CDR3 DNA sequence: TGTGCCAGCAGCTTCGAGGGGGTCCTGTTCTTC. Translation: CASSFEGVLFF. The gene calls are TRBV11-3 and TRBJ2-1; D might be TRBD1 (6 bases). The V end was cut by 3 bases, the J end by 15 bases, with 12 bases between. CDR1 SGHNT and CDR2 YENEEA come from the germline V gene. CDR3 size: 11 residues.

This chain connects TRBV6-1 to TRBJ2-7; 8 nucleotides line up with TRBD1. Germline V gene lookup returns CDR1 MNHNS and CDR2 SASEGT. V shed 6 bases and J 3 bases; nucleotides not matched to a gene: 10. The CDR3 runs to 15 residues. The CDR3 coding sequence is TGTGCCAGCAGCCGGGACAGGCTAGGGGTCTACGAGCAGTACTTC. As protein: CASSRDRLGVYEQYF.

The chain links TRBV14 to TRBJ1-2, with D uncertain. Germline values: CDR1 SGHDN, CDR2 FVKESK. This CDR3 comprises 14 residues. V was trimmed by 0 bases and J by 2 bases, leaving 7 bases between them. This CDR3 reads CASSQDLGNYGYTF. Here the CDR3 DNA reads TGTGCCAGCAGCCAAGATCTCGGGAACTATGGCTACACCTTC.

The rearrangement uses TRBV21-1 and TRBJ2-1; the D call of TRBD1 is as the table states it, not checked on the DNA. TRBV21-1 is marked as a pseudogene. The length of the CDR3 is 19 residues. The CDR3 nucleotides read TGTGCCAGCAGCAATTCCCGGGACAGGGGGGAGATAGCCTACAATGAGCAGTTCTTC. It translates to CASSNSRDRGEIAYNEQFF.

The chain links TRBV7-2 to TRBJ2-5, with 10 bases identical to TRBD2. Germline V CDR1 and CDR2: SGHTA, FQGNSA. V was pared by 5 bases and J by 4 bases, with 7 bases of the junction left unmatched. CDR3 size: 15 residues. The CDR3 sequence: CASSRTRTSGETQYF. CDR3 coding DNA: TGTGCCAGCAGCCGGACAAGGACTAGCGGAGAGACCCAGTACTTC.